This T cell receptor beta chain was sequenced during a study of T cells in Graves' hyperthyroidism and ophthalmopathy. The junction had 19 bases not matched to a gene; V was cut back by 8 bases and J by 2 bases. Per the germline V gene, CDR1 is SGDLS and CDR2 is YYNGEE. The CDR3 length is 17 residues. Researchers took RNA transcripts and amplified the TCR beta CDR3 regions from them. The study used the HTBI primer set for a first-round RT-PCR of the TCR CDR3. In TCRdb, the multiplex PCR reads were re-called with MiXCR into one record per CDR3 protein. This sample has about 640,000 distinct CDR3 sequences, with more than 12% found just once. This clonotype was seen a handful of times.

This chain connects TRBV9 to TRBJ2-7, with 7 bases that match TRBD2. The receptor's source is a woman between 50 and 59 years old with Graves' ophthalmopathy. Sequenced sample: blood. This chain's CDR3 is CARGNEPTSPPTYEQYF. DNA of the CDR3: TGTGCCAGGGGGAACGAACCGACTAGCCCCCCGACCTACGAGCAGTACTTC.